This TCR beta chain was recovered during a study of regulatory T cells in long-lasting Graves disease. General study results and limits: New patients shared 966 public clonotypes, and persistent patients shared more, with 2,500 to 3,000.

Trimming shortened V by 2 bases and J by 7 bases, and 7 bases separated the two germline ends. Germline V gene lookup returns CDR1 SQVTM and CDR2 ANQGSEA. The CDR3 loop spans 11 amino acids. Time point indicated: persistent/refractory GD, antithyroid drugs over 5 years with positive TRAb. Following extraction of RNA from PBMCs, that RNA was used to make the TCR library. The authors drew approximately 8.1 milliliters of peripheral blood into EDTA tubes. Relying on iRepertoire HTBI primers and Arm-PCR of CDR3 regions, the team built TCR beta libraries. TCRdb ran MiXCR on the multiplex PCR reads and lists one entry per CDR3 protein. Of around 400,000 distinct CDR3 sequences listed, roughly 20% were seen once; the top ten hold 25% to 35%. Comment on this clonotype: The antigen remains undetermined.

This chain joins TRBV29-1 and TRBJ2-3, with D tentatively TRBD2 (5 bases). Sequencing was performed on peripheral blood mononuclear cells (PBMCs), taken when the disease was refractory, from a patient treated with antithyroid drugs. The sequence came from a woman in her 40s with Graves disease. The CDR3 DNA sequence: TGCAGCGTTGAACGGGGTCATACGCAGTATTTT. Protein: CSVERGHTQYF.